The sequence of this T cell receptor beta chain was determined in a study of early T cells in non-severe SARS-CoV-2 infection. Researchers tagged individual cDNA molecules with unique molecular identifiers. A single record per CDR3 protein comes from TCRdb applying MiXCR to the 5' RACE reads. This sample has 30,000 or so distinct CDR3 sequences, with roughly 5.4% found just once. This clonotype appeared many times. Trimming pared 1 base from V and 5 bases from J, leaving 6 bases between. The CDR3 covers 13 residues. Per the germline V gene, CDR1 is SGHTA and CDR2 is FQGNSA. The chain has TRBV7-2 and TRBJ2-1; D gene unclear. Material: whole blood. The source of this sequence is an adult who was a healthcare worker with PCR-confirmed SARS-CoV-2 infection or an uninfected control (not recorded which). The CDR3: CASSLGLNNEQFF. The CDR3 DNA sequence: TGTGCCAGCAGCTTAGGACTTAACAATGAGCAGTTCTTC.